This T cell receptor (beta chain) derives from a study of T-cell memory formation after mild COVID-19. Study-wide background: Clusters of TCRs were largely donor specific.

This clonotype came up once. Its antigen remains unknown. CDR3 length: 15 amino acids. The V end was cut by 3 bases, the J end by 4 bases, with 13 bases between. TCRdb independently ran MiXCR on the 5' RACE reads; one entry per CDR3 protein. The table has 150,000 or so distinct CDR3 sequences, around 15% seen once. Overall study results and limits: Mostly located in CM and EM were contracting CD4+ clones, with contracting CD8+ clones located in EMRA. Clones contracting over day 15 to 85 were CD4/CD8 balanced, with later expanders leaning CD4+.

Sequences were obtained from PBMCs or a T cell subset sorted from them (not recorded which). The TCR sequence derives from an adult woman who had mild COVID-19 (a few samples of this study predate the infection). Cell type and time point are not known. This sequence joins TRBV12-3 or TRBV12-4 and TRBJ2-4; maybe TRBD1 (6 bases). Here the CDR3 reads CASSFLAGEKNIQYF. DNA of the CDR3: TGTGCCAGCAGTTTCTTGGCAGGGGAAAAAAACATTCAGTACTTC.